What follows are 18 T cell receptor beta chains derived from one specimen sequenced in a study of cytomegalovirus exposure and HLA in healthy donors. The study ran its PCR with 60 Vbeta and 13 Jbeta primers. Assay used: immunoSEQ multiplex PCR; TCRdb lists only in-frame clones, some missing. The table has approximately 140,000 clones, around 81% seen once. The source material was PBMCs. The receptors were sampled from a man aged 18 to 29 in good health and CMV-seronegative.

The J gene is TRBJ2-1, the V gene TRBV27; D is perhaps TRBD2 (5 bases). The CDR3 runs 16 residues. CDR1 and CDR2 from the germline V gene are MNHEY and SMNVEV (reference sequence). V was trimmed by 6 bases and J by 3 bases, leaving 18 bases between them. The CDR3 coding sequence is TGTGCCAGCAGCTCTAGCAACAAAAACTACTACAATGAGCAGTTCTTC. It is translated as CASSSSNKNYYNEQFF.

This chain joins TRBV5-6 and TRBJ1-5; D not certain. This CDR3 comprises 17 residues. Trimming cost V 2 bases and J 3 bases, with 18 bases left between them. CDR1 and CDR2 (germline): SGHDT, YYEEEE. In DNA, the CDR3 is TGTGCCAGCAGCTTCTACGCGAAGCGGCCGGACAATCAGCCCCAGCATTTT. Translation: CASSFYAKRPDNQPQHF.

The chain combines TRBV7-7 with TRBJ2-5; D gene uncertain. Trimming shortened V by 4 bases and J by 3 bases, and 9 bases separated the two germline ends. This CDR3 contains 13 residues. Germline lookup yields CDR1 SSHAT and CDR2 FNYEAQ (reference sequence). DNA of the CDR3: TGTGCCAGCAGCTCATATGAGGAAGAGACCCAGTACTTC. Protein: CASSSYEEETQYF.

The chain employs TRBV27 and TRBJ2-1; 7 bases are shared with TRBD1. The CDR3 is 12 amino acids. Trimming at V came to 5 bases and at J to 8 bases, leaving 3 bases not matched to a gene. Germline CDR1 is MNHEY and CDR2 is SMNVEV (reference sequence). CDR3 sequence: CASSRQGYEQFF. CDR3 DNA sequence: TGTGCCAGCAGTCGACAGGGTTATGAGCAGTTCTTC.

The genes are TRBV28 and TRBJ1-2; TRBD1 might be the D (6 bases). V was pared by 7 bases and J by 1 base, with 16 bases between. The germline CDR1 and CDR2 sequences are MDHEN and SYDVKM. The CDR3 length is 15 residues. CDR3 DNA sequence: TGTGCCAGCACACAACCAGGGACACTTAACTATGGCTACACCTTC. Amino acid sequence: CASTQPGTLNYGYTF.

J is TRBJ1-2 and V is TRBV7-8, with D unclear. CDR1 is SGHVS, CDR2 FQNEAQ, per germline. This CDR3 spans 13 amino acids. Trimming cost V 1 base and J 8 bases, with 11 bases left between them. The CDR3 DNA reads as TGTGCCAGCAGCTTAGGCCTTACAGAGGGCTACACCTTC. Its protein product is CASSLGLTEGYTF.

The table lists this clone with a count of one. The rearrangement joins TRBV5-1 to TRBJ1-2; D remains ambiguous. The CDR3 runs 14 residues. CDR1 and CDR2 (germline): SGHRS, YFSETQ. V was trimmed by 3 bases and J by 1 base, leaving 10 bases between them. The chain's CDR3 is CASSSSDGNYGYTF. The CDR3 DNA reads as TGCGCCAGCAGCTCAAGCGATGGTAACTATGGCTACACCTTC.

This chain links TRBV5-4 with TRBJ1-2; TRBD1 is a possible D gene (6 bases). Trimming removed 4 bases from V and 4 bases from J, with 17 bases in between. The CDR3 totals 15 residues. In germline, CDR1 is SGHNT, CDR2 YYREEE (reference sequence). The CDR3: CASSIVPGGGYGYTF. DNA of the CDR3: TGTGCCAGCAGCATCGTCCCGGGGGGCGGCTATGGCTACACCTTC.

This chain uses TRBV14 with TRBJ1-6; 7 positions match TRBD1. This CDR3 comprises 17 residues. J lost 10 bases, V lost 2 bases, and 14 bases had no gene match. The V gene's germline CDR1 is SGHDN and CDR2 FVKESK. Written as DNA, the CDR3 is TGTGCCAGCAGCCAACTACCATTCCGGGACAGAGGGTCACCCCTCCACTTT. Translating it yields CASSQLPFRDRGSPLHF.

The chain carries TRBV5-6 and TRBJ1-1; a possible D gene is TRBD1 (6 bases). Germline loops: CDR1 SGHDT, CDR2 YYEEEE. V shed 1 base and J shed 7 bases, with 20 bases lying between them. This CDR3 spans 16 amino acids. CDR3 coding DNA: TGTGCCAGCAGCTTGTTAGGGGGAGGGATAAACGTTGAAGCTTTCTTT. This sequence encodes CASSLLGGGINVEAFF.

The CDR3 sequence is CASSLAGLRITGELFF. The CDR3 coding sequence is TGTGCCAGCAGCTTGGCGGGACTTAGGATCACCGGGGAGCTGTTTTTT. The chain joins TRBV7-2 to TRBJ2-2; D is perhaps TRBD2 (6 bases). The CDR3 loop spans 16 amino acids. Germline CDR1 is SGHTA and CDR2 is FQGNSA. V was pared by 3 bases and J by 4 bases, with 15 bases between. The complete variable domain, with remaining parts taken from reference TRBV7-2 and TRBJ2-2, reads GAGVSQSPSNKVTEKGKDVELRCDPISGHTALYWYRQSLGQGLEFLIYFQGNSAPDKSGLPSDRFSAERTGGSVSTLTIQRTQQEDSAVYLCASSLAGLRITGELFFGEGSRLTVL.

V is TRBV19 and J is TRBJ1-2, with 10 bases lining up with TRBD1. This CDR3 contains 14 residues. Looked up from germline, CDR1 is LNHDA and CDR2 is SQIVND (reference sequence). Trimming removed 8 bases from V and 3 bases from J; junction bases left unmatched: 6. CDR3 nucleotides: TGTGCCAGTCTCCGGGACAGGGGTGACTATGGCTACACCTTC. The encoded protein is CASLRDRGDYGYTF.

The CDR3 DNA is TGTGCCAGCAGTTATTCAGGGGGCGCAGAAGGCTACACCTTC. This gives the protein CASSYSGGAEGYTF. V usage is TRBV6-5 and J usage is TRBJ1-2; 8 bases are a match to TRBD1. CDR3 length equals 14 residues. Germline CDR1 is MNHEY and CDR2 is SVGAGI. Unmatched junction bases numbered 8, after V lost 3 bases and J lost 8 bases.

The rearrangement links TRBV7-9 to TRBJ2-7; 8 nucleotides line up with TRBD1. CDR3 length equals 14 residues. CDR1 and CDR2 (germline): SEHNR, FQNEAQ (reference sequence). Trimming at V came to 6 bases and at J to 6 bases, leaving 10 bases not matched to a gene. The CDR3 loop reads CASSKQQGVSEQYF. CDR3 bases: TGTGCCAGCAGTAAACAACAGGGGGTCAGCGAGCAGTACTTC.

The chain couples TRBV29-1 to TRBJ2-7; D possibly corresponds to TRBD1 (7 bases). CDR1 is SQVTM and CDR2 is ANQGSEA in the germline V gene. V was clipped by 4 bases and J by 4 bases, with 26 bases between them. CDR3 length: 17 amino acids. The CDR3 reads CSVGVPGGGRVRYEQYF. The CDR3 DNA is TGCAGCGTTGGAGTCCCAGGGGGAGGCAGGGTAAGATACGAGCAGTACTTC.

The genes are TRBV5-1 and TRBJ2-5, with a possible D match to TRBD1 (7 bases). V lost 0 bases and J 0 bases, leaving 21 bases between the germline ends. Germline V CDR1 and CDR2: SGHRS, YFSETQ. This CDR3 is built from 19 residues. The CDR3 bases are TGCGCCAGCAGCTTGGGACAGGGAAGGTACGGAGGGTACCAAGAGACCCAGTACTTC. It translates to CASSLGQGRYGGYQETQYF.

This chain joins TRBV2 and TRBJ2-2, with a tentative D call TRBD2 (6 bases). V lost 7 bases and J lost 5, with 14 bases in between. This CDR3 comprises 14 residues. The germline CDR1 and CDR2 sequences are SNHLY and FYNNEI. The CDR3 bases are TGTGCCAGCATTACCCTGGGAGGTACCGGGGAGCTGTTTTTT. As protein: CASITLGGTGELFF.

The rearrangement uses TRBV30 and TRBJ2-1; no clear D. CDR1 GTSNPN and CDR2 SVGIG come from the germline V gene (reference sequence). V was cut by 3 bases and J by 0 bases, with 9 bases left in between. The CDR3 consists of 14 residues. This CDR3 reads CAWRAIHSYNEQFF. CDR3 DNA sequence: TGTGCCTGGAGAGCGATTCACTCCTACAATGAGCAGTTCTTC.